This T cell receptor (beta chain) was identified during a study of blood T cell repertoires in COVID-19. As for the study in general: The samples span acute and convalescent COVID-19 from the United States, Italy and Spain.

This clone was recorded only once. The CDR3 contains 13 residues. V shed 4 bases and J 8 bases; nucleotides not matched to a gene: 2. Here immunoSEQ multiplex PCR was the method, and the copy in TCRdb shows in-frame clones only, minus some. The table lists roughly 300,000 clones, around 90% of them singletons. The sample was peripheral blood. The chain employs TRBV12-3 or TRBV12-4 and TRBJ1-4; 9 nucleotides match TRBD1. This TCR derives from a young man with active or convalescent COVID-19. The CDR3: CASSYRGHEKLFF. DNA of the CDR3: TGTGCCAGCAGTTACAGGGGGCACGAAAAACTGTTTTTT.